The clone carrying this T cell receptor (beta chain) was seen ten or more times. What it recognizes is unknown. The lymph nodes were axillary draining lymph nodes from breast cancer patients. MiXCR, run by TCRdb on the multiplex PCR reads, gives a single entry per CDR3 protein. The sample has some 170,000 distinct CDR3 sequences; around a third are singletons. The data belong to a study of breast tumors, draining lymph nodes, adjacent tissues. Germline V gene data show CDR1 as MNHNY and CDR2 as SVGAGI (reference sequence). The CDR3 loop spans 16 amino acids. Deletions cut 5 bases from V and 3 bases from J, with 17 bases between. Study-wide results and limits: Compared with lymph nodes, tumors were less diverse; compared with nontumor tissue, more. Findings are consistent with lymph node origin and intratumoral expansion of most tumor T cells. The lymph node origin of tumor T cells was framed as consistent with a hypothesis, not demonstrated. Tumor and nontumor repertoires were significantly more similar in luminal-like than in basal-like breast cancer.

The clonotype comes from a female donor with breast cancer. Some clones in this sample may be carry-over from other donors' samples. The V and J genes are TRBV6-6 and TRBJ1-5; D may be TRBD1 (5 bases). The sequenced material came from axillary lymph node tissue. This CDR3 is CASSVGTRSLNQPQHF. CDR3 sequence (DNA): TGTGCCAGCAGTGTCGGGACTCGATCCCTCAATCAGCCCCAGCATTTT.